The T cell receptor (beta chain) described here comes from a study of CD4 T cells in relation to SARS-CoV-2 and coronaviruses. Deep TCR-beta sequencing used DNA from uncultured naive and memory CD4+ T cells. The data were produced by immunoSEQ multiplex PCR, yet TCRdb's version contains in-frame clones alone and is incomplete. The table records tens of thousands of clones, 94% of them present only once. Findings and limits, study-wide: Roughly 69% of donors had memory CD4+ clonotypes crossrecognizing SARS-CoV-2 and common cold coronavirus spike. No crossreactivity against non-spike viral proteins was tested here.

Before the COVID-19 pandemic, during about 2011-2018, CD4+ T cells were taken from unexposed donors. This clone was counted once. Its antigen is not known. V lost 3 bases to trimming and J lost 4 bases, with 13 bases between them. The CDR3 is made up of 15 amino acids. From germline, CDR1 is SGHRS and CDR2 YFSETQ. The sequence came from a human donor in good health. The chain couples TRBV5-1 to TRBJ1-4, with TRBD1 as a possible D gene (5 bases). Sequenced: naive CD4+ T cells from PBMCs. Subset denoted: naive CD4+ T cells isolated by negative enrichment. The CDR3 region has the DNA TGCGCCAGCAGCTCAGGGATGTTTAATAATGAAAAACTGTTTTTT. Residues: CASSSGMFNNEKLFF.